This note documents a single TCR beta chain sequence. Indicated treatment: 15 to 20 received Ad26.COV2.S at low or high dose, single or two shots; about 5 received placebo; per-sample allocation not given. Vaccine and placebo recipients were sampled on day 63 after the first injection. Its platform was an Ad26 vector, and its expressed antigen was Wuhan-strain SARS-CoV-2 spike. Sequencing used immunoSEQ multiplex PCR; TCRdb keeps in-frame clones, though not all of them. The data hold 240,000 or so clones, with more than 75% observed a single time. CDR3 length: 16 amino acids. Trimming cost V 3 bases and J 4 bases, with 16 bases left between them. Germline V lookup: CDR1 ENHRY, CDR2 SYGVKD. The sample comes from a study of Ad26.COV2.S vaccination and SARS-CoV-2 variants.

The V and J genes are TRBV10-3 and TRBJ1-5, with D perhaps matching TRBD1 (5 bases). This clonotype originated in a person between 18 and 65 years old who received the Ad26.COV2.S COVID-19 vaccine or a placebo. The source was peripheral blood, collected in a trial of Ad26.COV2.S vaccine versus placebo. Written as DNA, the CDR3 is TGTGCCATCAGTGAATCGGGGCAGCTCTATAATCAGCCCCAGCATTTT. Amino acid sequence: CAISESGQLYNQPQHF.